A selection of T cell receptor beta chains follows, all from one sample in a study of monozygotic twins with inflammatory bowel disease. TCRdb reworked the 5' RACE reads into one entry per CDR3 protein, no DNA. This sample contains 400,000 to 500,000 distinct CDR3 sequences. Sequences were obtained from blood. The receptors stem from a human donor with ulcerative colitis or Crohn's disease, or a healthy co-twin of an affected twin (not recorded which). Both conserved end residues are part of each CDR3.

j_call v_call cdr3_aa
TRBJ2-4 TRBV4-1 CASSQDPPGQSFRRGNMQYF
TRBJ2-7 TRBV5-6 CASSGGETYEQYF
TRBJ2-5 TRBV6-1 CASHKTGTTQETQYF
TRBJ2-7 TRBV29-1 CSAPNPGSPYEQYF
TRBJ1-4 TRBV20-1 CSAGPTNEKLFF
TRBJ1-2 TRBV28 CASRGGVGGCTF
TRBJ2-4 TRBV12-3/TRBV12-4 CASSLDVSPKNIQYF
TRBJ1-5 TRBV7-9 CASSLEGWSQPQHF
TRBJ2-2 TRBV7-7 CASSHDTTGELFF
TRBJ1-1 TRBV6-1 CASIQGRFTEAFF
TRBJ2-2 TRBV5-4 CASSFSPGGRRDTGELFF
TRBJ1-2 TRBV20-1 CSAHGLTYGYTF
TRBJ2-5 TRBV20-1 CSANRVSRETQYF
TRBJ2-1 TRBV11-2 CASSLEGGWIYNEQFF
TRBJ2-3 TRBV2 CASSDLDRGTDTQYF
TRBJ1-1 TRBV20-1 CSADRTGMNTEAFF
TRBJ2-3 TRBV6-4 CASRNDYSTDTQYF
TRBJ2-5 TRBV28 CASSLGRRLAGVPETQYF
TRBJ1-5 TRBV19 CASRITQGGQPQHF
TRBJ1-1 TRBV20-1 CSARQGNTEAFF
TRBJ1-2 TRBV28 CASSLGGQGYGYTF
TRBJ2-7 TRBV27 CASSLSGLAVSYEQYF
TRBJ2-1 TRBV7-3 CASSLPLGPPYNEQFF
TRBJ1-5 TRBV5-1 CASSWGGEGNQPQHF
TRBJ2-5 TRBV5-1 CASSLGTGGLAETQYF
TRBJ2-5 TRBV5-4 CASSLTSPEETQYF
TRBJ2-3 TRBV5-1 CASSLFTPKDTQYF
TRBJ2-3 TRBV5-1 CASSTGTGPSTDTQYF
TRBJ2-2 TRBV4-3 CASSQLRVGGGELFF
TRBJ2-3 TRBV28 CASSWTSGGTDTQYF
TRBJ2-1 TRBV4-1 CASSPGRGKGLDFF
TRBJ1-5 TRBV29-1 CSVSSGADQPQHF
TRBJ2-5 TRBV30 CAWSQPGTGETQYF
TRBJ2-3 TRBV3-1 CASSQDRSLAGKDTQYF
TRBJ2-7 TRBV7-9 CASSSGQPYEQYF
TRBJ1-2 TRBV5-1 CASSLGVQGHGYTF
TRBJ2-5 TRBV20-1 CSARDRTSGLETQYF
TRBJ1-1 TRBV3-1 CASSPLAKPWTEAFF
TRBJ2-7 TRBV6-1 CASGHQPRGPTEQYF
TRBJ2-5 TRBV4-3 CASSPGTSGWQETQYF
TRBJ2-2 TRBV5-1 CASSREGRYPSNTGELFF
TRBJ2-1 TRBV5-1 CASSSTGTGWNEQFF
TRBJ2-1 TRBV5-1 CASSSDSSGPYNEQFF
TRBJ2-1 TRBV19 CASSPGLRNEQFF
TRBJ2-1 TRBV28 CASSPQLAGDDEQFF
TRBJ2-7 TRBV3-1 CASSQEGARAYEQYF
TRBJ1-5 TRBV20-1 CSARGGNSNQPQHF
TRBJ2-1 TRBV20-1 CSARTAYSYNKQFF
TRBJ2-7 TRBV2 CASRLTGTTYEQYF
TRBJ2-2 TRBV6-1 CASSLWGSGGELFF
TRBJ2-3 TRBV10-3 CAIKVSDRGNLPTDTQYF
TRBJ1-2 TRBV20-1 CSFVSMLGQGAYGYTF
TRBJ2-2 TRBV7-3 CASCLVGSGRTEELFF
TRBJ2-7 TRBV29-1 CSVEVGNYEQYF
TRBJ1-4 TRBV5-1 CASSSGTQGREKLFF